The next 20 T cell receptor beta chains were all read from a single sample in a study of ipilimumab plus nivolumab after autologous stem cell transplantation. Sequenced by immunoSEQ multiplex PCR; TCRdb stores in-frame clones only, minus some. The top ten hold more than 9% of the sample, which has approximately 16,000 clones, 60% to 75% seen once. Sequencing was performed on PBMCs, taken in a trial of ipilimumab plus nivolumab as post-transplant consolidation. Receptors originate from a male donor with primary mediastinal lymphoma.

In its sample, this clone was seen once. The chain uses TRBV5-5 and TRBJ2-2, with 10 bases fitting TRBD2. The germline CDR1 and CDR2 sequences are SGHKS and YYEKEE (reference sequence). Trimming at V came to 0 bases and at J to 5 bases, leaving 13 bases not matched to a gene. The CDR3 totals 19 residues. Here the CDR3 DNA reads TGTGCCAGCAGCTTGGTAGGAGTCGTGGGACTAGCGCAAACCGGGGAGCTGTTTTTT. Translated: CASSLVGVVGLAQTGELFF.

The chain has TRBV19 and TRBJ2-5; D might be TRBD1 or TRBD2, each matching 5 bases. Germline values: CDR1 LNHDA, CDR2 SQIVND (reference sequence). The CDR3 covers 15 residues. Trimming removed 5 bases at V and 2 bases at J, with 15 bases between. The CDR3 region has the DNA TGTGCCAGTAGTCCCGGAGGACAAATACAAGAGACCCAGTACTTC. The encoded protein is CASSPGGQIQETQYF.

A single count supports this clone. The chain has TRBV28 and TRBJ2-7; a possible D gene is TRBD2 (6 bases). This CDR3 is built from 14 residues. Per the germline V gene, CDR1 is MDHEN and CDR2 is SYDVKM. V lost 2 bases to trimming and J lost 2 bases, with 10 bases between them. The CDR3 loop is CASSLGGVPYEQYF. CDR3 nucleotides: TGTGCCAGCAGTTTAGGAGGGGTCCCCTACGAGCAGTACTTC.

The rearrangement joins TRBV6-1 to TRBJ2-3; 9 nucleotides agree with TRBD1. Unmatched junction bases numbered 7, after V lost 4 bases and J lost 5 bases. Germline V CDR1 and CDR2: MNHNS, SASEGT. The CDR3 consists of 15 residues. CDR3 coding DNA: TGTGCCAGCAGTGCCCGGACAGGGGAGGGAGATACGCAGTATTTT. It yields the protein CASSARTGEGDTQYF.

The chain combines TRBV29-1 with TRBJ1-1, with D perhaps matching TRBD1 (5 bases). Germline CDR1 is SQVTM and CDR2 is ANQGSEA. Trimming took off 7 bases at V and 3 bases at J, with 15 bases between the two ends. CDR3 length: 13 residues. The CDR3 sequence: CSGQVRDYTEAFF. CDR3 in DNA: TGCAGCGGGCAAGTGAGGGACTACACTGAAGCTTTCTTT.

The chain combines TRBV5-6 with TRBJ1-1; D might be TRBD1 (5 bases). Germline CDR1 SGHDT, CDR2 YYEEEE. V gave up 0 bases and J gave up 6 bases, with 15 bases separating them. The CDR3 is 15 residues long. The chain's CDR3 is CASSLARGDGAEAFF. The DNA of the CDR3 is TGTGCCAGCAGCTTGGCCCGAGGGGACGGCGCTGAAGCTTTCTTT.

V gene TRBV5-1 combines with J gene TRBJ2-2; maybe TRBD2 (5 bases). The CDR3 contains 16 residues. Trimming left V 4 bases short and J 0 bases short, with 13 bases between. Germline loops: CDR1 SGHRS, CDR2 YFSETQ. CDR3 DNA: TGCGCCAGCAGCGGAACCGGGGTCGCGAACACCGGGGAGCTGTTTTTT. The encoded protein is CASSGTGVANTGELFF.

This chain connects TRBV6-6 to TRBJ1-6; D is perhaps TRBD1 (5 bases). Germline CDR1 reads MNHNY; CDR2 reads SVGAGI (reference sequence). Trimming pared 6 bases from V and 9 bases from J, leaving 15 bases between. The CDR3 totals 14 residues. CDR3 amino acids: CASRPSGLGSPLHF. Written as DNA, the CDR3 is TGTGCCAGCAGGCCATCGGGGCTAGGTTCACCCCTCCACTTT.

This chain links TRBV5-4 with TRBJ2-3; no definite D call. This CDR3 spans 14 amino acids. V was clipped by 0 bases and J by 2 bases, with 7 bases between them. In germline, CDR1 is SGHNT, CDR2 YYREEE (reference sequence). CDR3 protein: CASSLGSLTDTQYF. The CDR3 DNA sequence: TGTGCCAGCAGCTTGGGCAGCCTCACAGATACGCAGTATTTT.

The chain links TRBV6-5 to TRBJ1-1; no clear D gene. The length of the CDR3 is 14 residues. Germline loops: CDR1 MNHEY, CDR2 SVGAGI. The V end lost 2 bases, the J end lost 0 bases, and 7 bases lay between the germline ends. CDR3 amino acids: CASSYSNVNTEAFF. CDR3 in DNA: TGTGCCAGCAGTTACAGTAACGTGAACACTGAAGCTTTCTTT.

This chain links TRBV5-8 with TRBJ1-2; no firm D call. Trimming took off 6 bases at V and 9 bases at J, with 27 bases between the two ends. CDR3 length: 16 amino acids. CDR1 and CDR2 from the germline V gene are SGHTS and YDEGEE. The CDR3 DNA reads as TGTGCCAGCATCACCGCCCTGACCGGGCTGGATATGAGCTACACCTTC. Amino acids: CASITALTGLDMSYTF.

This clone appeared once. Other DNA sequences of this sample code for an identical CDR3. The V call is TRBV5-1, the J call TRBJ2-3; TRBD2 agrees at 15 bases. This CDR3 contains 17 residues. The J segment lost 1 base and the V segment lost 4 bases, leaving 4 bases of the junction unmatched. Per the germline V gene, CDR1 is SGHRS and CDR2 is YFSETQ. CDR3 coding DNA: TGCGCCAGCAGCCCGGGACTAGCGGGAGGTGGCACAGATACGCAGTATTTT. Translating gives CASSPGLAGGGTDTQYF.

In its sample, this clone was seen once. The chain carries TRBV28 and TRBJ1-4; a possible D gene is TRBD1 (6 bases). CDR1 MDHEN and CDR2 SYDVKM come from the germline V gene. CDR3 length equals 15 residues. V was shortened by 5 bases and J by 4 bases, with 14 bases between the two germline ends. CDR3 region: CASSRGAVGNEKLFF. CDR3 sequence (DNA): TGTGCCAGCAGTCGGGGGGCGGTCGGTAATGAAAAACTGTTTTTT.

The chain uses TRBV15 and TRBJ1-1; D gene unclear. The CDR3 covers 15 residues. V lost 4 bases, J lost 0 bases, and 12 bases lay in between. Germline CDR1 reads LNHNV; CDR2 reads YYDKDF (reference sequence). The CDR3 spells CATSTQRSMNTEAFF. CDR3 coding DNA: TGTGCCACCAGCACGCAGAGGTCCATGAACACTGAAGCTTTCTTT.

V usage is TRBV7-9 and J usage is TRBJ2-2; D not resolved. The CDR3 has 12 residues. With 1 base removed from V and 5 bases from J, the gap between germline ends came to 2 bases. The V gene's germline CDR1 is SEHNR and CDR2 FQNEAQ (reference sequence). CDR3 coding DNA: TGTGCCAGCAGCTTAGGTACCGGGGAGCTGTTTTTT. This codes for CASSLGTGELFF. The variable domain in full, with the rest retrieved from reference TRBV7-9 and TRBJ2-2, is DTGVSQNPRHKITKRGQNVTFRCDPISEHNRLYWYRQTLGQGPEFLTYFQNEAQLEKSRLLSDRFSAERPKGSFSTLEIQRTEQGDSAMYLCASSLGTGELFFGEGSRLTVL.

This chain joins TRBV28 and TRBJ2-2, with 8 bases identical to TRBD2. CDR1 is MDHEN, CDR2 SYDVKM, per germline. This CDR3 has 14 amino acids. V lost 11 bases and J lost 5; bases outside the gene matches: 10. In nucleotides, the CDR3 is TGTGCCTCCCAGCTTAGCGGGAATACCGGGGAGCTGTTTTTT. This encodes CASQLSGNTGELFF. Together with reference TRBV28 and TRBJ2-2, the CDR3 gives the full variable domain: DVKVTQSSRYLVKRTGEKVFLECVQDMDHENMFWYRQDPGLGLRLIYFSYDVKMKEKGDIPEGYSVSREKKERFSLILESASTNQTSMYLCASQLSGNTGELFFGEGSRLTVL.

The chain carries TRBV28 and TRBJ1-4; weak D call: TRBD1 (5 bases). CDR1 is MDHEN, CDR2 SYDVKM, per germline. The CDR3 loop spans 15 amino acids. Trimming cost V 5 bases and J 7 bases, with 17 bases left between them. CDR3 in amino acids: CASSGAPGHGEKLFF. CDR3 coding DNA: TGTGCCAGCAGTGGGGCCCCAGGACACGGTGAAAAACTGTTTTTT.

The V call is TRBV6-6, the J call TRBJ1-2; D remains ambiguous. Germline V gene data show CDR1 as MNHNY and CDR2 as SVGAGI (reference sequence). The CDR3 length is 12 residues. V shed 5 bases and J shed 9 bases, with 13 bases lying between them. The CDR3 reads CASSAPQFSYTF. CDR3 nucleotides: TGTGCCAGCAGTGCTCCCCAGTTTAGCTACACCTTC.

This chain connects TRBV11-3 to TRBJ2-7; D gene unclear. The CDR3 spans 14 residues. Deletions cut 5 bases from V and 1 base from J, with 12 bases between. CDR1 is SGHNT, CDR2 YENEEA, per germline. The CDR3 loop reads CASSPSLGSYEQYF. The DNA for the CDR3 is TGTGCCAGCAGCCCCTCTTTGGGATCCTACGAGCAGTACTTC. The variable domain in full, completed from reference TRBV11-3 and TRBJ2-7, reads EAGVVQSPRYKIIEKKQPVAFWCNPISGHNTLYWYLQNLGQGPELLIRYENEEAVDDSQLPKDRFSAERLKGVDSTLKIQPAELGDSAVYLCASSPSLGSYEQYFGPGTRLTVT.

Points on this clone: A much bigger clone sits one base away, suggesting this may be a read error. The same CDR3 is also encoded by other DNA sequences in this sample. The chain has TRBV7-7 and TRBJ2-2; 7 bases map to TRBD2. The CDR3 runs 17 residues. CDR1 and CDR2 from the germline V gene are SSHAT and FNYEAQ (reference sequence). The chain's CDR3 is CASSAVSGGQNTGELFF. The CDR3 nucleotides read TGTGCTAGCAGCGCCGTATCGGGAGGTCAGAACACCGGGGAGCTGTTTTTT.